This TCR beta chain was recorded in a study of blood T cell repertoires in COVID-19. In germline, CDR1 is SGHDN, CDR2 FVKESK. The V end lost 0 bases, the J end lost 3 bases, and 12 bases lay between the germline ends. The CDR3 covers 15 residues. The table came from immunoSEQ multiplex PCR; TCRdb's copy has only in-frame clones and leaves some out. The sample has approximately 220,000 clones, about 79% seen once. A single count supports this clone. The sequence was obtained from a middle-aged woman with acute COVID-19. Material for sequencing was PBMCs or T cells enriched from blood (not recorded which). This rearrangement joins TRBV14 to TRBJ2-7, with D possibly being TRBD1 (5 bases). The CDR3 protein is CASSQDRPQGYEQYF. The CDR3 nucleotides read TGTGCCAGCAGCCAAGATCGGCCGCAGGGCTACGAGCAGTACTTC.